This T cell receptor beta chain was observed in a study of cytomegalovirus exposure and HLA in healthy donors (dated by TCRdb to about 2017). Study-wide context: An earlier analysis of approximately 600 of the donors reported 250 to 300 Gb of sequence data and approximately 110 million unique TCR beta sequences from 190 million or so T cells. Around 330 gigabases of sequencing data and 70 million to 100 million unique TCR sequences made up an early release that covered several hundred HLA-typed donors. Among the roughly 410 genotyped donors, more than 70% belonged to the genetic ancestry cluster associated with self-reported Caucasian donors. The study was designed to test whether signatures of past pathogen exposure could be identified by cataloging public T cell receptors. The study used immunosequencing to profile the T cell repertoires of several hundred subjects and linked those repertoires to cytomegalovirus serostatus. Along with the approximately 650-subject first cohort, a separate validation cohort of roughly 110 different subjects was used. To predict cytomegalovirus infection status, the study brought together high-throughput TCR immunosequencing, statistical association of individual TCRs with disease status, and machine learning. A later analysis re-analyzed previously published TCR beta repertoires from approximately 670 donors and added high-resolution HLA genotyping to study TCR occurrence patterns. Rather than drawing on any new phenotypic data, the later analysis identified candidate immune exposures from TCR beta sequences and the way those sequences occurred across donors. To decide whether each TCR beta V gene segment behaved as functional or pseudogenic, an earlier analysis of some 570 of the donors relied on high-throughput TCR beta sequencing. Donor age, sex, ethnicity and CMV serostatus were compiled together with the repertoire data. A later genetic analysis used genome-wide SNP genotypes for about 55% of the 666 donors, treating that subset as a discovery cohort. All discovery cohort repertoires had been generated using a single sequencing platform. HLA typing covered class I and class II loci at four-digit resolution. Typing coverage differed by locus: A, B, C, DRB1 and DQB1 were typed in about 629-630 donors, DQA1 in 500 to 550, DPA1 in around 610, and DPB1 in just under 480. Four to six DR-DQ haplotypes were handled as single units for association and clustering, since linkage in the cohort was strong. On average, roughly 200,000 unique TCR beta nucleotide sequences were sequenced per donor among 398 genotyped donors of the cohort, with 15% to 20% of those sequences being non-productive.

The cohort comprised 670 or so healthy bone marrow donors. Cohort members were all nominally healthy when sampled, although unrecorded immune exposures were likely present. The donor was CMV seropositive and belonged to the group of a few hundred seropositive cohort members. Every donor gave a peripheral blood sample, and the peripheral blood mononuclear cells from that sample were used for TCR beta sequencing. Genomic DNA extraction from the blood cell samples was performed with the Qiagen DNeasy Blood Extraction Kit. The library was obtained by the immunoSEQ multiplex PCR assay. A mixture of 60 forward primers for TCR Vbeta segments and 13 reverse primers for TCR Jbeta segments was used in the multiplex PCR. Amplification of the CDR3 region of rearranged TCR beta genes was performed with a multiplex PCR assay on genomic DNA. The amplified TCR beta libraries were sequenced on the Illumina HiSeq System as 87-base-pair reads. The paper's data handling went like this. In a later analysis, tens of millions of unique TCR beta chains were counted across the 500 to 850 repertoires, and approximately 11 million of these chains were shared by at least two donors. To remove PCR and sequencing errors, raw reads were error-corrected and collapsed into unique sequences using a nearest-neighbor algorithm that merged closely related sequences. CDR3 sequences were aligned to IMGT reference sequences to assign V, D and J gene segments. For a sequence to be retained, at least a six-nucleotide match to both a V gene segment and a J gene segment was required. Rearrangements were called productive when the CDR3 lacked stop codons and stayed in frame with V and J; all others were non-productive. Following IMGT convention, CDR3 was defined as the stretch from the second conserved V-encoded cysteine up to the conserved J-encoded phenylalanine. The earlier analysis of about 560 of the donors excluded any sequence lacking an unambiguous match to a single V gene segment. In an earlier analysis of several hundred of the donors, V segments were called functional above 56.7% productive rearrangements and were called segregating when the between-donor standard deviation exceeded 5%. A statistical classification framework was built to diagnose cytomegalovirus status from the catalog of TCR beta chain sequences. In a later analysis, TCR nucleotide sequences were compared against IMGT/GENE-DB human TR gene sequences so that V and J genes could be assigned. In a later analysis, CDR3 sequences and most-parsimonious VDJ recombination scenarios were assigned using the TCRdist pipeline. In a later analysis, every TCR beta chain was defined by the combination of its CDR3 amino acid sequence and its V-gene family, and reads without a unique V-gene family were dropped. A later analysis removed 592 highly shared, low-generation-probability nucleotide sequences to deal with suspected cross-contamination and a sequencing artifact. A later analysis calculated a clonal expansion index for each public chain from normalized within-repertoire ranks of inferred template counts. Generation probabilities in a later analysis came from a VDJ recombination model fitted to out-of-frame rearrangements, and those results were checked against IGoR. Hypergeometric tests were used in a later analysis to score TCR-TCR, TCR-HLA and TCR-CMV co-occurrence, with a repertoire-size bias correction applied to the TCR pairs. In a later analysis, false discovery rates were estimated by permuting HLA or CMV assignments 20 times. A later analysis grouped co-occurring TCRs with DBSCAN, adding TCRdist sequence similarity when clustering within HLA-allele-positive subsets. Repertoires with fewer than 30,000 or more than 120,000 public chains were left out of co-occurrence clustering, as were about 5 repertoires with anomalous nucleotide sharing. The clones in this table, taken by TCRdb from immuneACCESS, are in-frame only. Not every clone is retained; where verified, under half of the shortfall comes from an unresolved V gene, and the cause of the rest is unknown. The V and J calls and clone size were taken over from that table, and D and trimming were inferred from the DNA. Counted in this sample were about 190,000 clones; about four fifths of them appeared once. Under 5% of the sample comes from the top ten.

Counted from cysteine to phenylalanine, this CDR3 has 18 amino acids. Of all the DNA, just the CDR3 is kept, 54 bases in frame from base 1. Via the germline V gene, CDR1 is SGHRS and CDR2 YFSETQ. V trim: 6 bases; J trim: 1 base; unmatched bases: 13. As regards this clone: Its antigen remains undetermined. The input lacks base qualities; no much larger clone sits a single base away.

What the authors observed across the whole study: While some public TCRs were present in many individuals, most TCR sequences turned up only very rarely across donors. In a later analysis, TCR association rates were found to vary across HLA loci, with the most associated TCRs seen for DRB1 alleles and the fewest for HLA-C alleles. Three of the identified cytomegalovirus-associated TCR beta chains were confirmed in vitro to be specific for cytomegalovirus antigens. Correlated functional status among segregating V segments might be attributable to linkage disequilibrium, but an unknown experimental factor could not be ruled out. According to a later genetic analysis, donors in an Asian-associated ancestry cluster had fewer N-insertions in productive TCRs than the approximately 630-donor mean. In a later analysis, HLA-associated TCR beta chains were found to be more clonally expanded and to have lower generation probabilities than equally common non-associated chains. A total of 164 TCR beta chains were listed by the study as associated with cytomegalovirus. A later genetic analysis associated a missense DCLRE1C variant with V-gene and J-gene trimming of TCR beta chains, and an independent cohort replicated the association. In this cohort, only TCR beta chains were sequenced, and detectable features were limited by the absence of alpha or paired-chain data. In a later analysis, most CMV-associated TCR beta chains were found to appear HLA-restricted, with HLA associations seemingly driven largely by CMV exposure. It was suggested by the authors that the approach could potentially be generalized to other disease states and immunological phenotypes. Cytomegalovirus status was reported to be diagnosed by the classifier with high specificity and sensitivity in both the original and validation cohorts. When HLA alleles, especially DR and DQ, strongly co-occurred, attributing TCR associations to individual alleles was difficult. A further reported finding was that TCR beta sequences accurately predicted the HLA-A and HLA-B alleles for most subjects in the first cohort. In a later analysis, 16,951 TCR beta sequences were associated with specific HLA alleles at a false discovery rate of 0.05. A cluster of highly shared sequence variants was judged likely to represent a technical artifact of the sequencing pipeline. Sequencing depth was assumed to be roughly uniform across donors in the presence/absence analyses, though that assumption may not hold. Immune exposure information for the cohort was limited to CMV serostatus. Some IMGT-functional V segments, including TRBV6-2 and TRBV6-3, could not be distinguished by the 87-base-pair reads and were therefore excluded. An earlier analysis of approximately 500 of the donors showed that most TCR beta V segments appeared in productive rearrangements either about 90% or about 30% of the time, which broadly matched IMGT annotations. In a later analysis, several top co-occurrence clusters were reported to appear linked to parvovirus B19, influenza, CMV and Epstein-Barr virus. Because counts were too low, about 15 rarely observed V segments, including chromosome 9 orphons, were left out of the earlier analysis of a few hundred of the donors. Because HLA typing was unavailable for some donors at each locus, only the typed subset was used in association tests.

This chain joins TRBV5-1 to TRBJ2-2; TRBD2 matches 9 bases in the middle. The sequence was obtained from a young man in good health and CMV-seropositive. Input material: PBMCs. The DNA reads TGCGCCAGCACCGGGCTTGGAGCTAGCGGGGAGAACACCGGGGAGCTGTTTTTT. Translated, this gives CASTGLGASGENTGELFF.